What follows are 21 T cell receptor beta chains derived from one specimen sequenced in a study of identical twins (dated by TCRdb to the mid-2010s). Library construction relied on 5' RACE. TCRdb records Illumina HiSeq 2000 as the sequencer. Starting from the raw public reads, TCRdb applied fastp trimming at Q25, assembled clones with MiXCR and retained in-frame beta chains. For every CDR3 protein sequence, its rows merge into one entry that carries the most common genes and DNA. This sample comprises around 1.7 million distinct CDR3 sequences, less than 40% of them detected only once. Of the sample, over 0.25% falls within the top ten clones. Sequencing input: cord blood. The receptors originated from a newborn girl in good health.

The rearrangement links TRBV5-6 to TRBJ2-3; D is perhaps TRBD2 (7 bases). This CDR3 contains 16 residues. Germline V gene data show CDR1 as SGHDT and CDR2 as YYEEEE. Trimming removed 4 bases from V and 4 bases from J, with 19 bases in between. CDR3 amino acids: CASSRIGGGPADTQYF. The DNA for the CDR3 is TGTGCCAGCAGCCGCATAGGGGGAGGGCCTGCAGATACGCAGTATTTT.

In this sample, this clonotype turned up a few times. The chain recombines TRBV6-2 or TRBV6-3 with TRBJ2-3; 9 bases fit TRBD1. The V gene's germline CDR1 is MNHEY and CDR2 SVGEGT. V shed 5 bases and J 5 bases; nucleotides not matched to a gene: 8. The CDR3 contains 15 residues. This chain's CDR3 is CASSLTGGRGDTQYF. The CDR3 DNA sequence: TGTGCCAGCAGTCTCACAGGGGGCAGGGGAGATACGCAGTATTTT.

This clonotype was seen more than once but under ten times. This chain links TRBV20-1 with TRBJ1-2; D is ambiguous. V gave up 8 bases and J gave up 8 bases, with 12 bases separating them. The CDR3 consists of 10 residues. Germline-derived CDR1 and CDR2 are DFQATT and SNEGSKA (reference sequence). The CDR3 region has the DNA TGCAGTCTCTTCCGATTAGGCTACACCTTC. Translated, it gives CSLFRLGYTF.

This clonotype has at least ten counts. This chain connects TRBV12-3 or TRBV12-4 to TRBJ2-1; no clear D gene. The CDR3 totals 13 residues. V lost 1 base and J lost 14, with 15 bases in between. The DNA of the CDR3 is TGTGCCAGCAGTTTAGGTGACGACACCACGGAGTTCTTC. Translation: CASSLGDDTTEFF.

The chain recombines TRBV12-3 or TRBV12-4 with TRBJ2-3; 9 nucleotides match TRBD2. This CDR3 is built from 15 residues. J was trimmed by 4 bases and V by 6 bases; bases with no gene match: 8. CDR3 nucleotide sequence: TGTGCCAGCAGCCGGGCAAGCGGGAGGTCAGATACGCAGTATTTT. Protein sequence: CASSRASGRSDTQYF.

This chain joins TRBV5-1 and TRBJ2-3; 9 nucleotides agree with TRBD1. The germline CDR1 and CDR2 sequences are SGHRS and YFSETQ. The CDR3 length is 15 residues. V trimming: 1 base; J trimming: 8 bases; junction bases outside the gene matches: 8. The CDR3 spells CASSLTTGGAGTQYF. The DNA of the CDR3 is TGCGCCAGCAGCTTGACAACAGGGGGCGCAGGTACGCAGTATTTT.

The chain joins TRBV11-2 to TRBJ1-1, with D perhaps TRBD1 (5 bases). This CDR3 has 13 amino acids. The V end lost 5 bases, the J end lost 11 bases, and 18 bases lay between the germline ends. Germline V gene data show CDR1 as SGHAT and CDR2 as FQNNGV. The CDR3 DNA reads TGTGCCAGCAGCCTCGGGACGGTGGTGTGGGCTTTCTTT. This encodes CASSLGTVVWAFF.

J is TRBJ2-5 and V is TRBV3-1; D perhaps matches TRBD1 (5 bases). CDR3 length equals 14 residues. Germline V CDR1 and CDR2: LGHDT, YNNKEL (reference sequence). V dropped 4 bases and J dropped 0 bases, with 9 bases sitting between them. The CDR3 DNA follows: TGTGCCAGCAGCCGGGGCCGGAACCAAGAGACCCAGTACTTC. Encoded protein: CASSRGRNQETQYF.

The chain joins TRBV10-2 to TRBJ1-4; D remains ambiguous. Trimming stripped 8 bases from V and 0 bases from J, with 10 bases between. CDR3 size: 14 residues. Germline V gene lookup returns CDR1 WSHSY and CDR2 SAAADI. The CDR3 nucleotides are TGCGCCAGCGTAGACGGTGCAACTAATGAAAAACTGTTTTTT. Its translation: CASVDGATNEKLFF.

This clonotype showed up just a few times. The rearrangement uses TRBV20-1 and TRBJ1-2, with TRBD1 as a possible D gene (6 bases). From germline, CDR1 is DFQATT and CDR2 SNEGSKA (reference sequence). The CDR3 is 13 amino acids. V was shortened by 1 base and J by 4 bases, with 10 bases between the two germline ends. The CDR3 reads CSARGGAAYGYTF. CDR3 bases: TGCAGTGCTAGAGGGGGGGCGGCCTATGGCTACACCTTC.

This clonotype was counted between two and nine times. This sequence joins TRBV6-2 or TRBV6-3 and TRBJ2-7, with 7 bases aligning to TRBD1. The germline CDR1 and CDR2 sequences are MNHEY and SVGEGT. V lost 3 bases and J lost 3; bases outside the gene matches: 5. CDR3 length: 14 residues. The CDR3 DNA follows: TGTGCCAGCAGTTATGACAGGGCTTACTACGAGCAGTACTTC. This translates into CASSYDRAYYEQYF.

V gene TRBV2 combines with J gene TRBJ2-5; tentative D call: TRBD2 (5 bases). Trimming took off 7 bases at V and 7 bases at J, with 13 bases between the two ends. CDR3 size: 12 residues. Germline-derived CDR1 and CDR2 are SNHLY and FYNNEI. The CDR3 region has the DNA TGTGCCAGCACACGCAATCGGGGGACCCAGTACTTC. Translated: CASTRNRGTQYF.

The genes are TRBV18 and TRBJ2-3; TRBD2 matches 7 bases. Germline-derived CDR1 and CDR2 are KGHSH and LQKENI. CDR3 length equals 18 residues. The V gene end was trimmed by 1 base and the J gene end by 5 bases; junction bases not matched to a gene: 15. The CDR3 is CASSPLPLGGRGGDTQYF. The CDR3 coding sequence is TGTGCCAGCTCACCACTCCCCCTTGGCGGGAGAGGAGGAGATACGCAGTATTTT.

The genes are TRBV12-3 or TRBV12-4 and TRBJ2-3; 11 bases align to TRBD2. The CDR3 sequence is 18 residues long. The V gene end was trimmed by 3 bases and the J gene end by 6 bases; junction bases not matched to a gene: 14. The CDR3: CASSFPLLAGERGDTQYF. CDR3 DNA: TGTGCCAGCAGTTTCCCGCTACTAGCGGGAGAACGAGGGGATACGCAGTATTTT.

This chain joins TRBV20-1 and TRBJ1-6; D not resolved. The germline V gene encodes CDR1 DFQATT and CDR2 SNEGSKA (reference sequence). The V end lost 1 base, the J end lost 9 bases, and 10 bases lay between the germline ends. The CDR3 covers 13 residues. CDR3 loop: CSARGGKGSPLHF. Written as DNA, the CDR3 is TGCAGTGCTAGAGGAGGGAAAGGTTCACCCCTCCACTTT.

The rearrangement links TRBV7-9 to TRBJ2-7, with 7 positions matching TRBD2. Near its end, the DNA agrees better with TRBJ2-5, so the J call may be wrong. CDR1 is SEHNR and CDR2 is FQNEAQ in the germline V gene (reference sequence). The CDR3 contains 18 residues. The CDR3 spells CASSYLRLAFGTEETQYF. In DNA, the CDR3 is TGTGCCAGCAGTTACTTAAGACTAGCATTTGGGACCGAGGAGACCCAGTACTTC.

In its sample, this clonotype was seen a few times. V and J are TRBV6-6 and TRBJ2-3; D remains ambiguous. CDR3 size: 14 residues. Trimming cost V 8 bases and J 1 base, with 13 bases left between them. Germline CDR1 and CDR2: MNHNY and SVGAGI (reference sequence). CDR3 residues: CASSMTPRTDTQYF. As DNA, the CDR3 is TGTGCCAGCTCCATGACTCCACGCACAGATACGCAGTATTTT.

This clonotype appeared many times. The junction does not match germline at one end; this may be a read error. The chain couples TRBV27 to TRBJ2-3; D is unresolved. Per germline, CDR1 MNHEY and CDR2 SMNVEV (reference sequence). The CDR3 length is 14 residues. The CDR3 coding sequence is TGCGCCAGCAGCTTGGCGGAGAGCACAGATACGCAGTATTTT. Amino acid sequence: CASSLAESTDTQYF.

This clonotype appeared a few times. CDR3 residues: CASSKSYWKELDEQYF. For the CDR3, the DNA is TGTGCCAGCAGCAAATCCTACTGGAAAGAACTAGACGAGCAGTACTTC. The genes are TRBV21-1 and TRBJ2-7; the table assigns TRBD2, which was not confirmed against the DNA. TRBV21-1 is described as a pseudogene. This CDR3 is built from 16 residues.

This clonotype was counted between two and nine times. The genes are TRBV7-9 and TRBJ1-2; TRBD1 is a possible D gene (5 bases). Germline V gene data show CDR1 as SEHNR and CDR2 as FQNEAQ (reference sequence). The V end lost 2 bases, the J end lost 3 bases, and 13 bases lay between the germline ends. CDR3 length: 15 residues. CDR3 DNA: TGTGCCAGCAGCTTATACCCATCGGGGGACTATGGCTACACCTTC. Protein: CASSLYPSGDYGYTF.

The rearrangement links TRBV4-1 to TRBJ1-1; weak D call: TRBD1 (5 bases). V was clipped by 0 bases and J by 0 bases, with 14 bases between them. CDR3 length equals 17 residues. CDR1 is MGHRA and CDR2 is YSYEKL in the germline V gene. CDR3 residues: CASSQDPGGTLNTEAFF. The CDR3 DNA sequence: TGCGCCAGCAGCCAAGATCCCGGCGGGACCCTGAACACTGAAGCTTTCTTT.